The 25 T cell receptor beta chains reported below all come from one sample, sequenced in a study of OX40 agonist ivuxolimab in advanced cancers. The data were produced by immunoSEQ multiplex PCR, yet TCRdb's version contains in-frame clones alone and is incomplete. This table has about 58,000 clones, roughly 80% appearing once. The material sequenced was CD4+ or CD8+ T cells sorted from blood, taken in a trial of the OX40 agonist ivuxolimab. Receptors were obtained from an adult with an advanced solid tumor such as melanoma, head and neck, liver or kidney cancer.

This clone has a single count. V gene TRBV18 combines with J gene TRBJ2-7; TRBD1 matches at 7 bases. The length of the CDR3 is 15 residues. V lost 5 bases and J lost 6; bases outside the gene matches: 13. CDR1 is KGHSH and CDR2 is LQKENI in the germline V gene. CDR3 protein: CASSETGVVDSEQYV. CDR3 coding DNA: TGTGCCAGCTCAGAAACAGGGGTAGTCGACTCCGAGCAGTACGTC.

This sequence joins TRBV7-2 and TRBJ2-1; D is uncertain. V lost 1 base and J lost 10, with 8 bases in between. The CDR3 is 12 amino acids. The germline V gene encodes CDR1 SGHTA and CDR2 FQGNSA. The CDR3 nucleotides read TGTGCCAGCAGCTTAGGTCGTCAAGAGCAGTTCTTC. This sequence encodes CASSLGRQEQFF.

The chain joins TRBV2 to TRBJ2-3; perhaps D is TRBD1 or TRBD2 (5 bases each). V lost 10 bases, J lost 6 bases, and 26 bases lay in between. This CDR3 has 16 amino acids. CDR1 is SNHLY, CDR2 FYNNEI, per germline. CDR3 sequence reads: CATQLTVLPTGDTQYF. Written as DNA, the CDR3 is TGTGCCACCCAACTGACAGTTTTACCCACGGGGGATACGCAGTATTTT.

V is TRBV6-6 and J is TRBJ1-1, with D perhaps TRBD1 (6 bases). This CDR3 has 14 residues. Germline V gives CDR1 MNHNY, CDR2 SVGAGI (reference sequence). V lost 7 bases to trimming and J lost 1 base, with 13 bases between them. CDR3 DNA: TGTGCCAGCACCTACGACAGGAGGAACACTGAAGCTTTCTTT. Its protein product is CASTYDRRNTEAFF.

This clone was seen once. The chain couples TRBV6-1 to TRBJ1-2; maybe TRBD1 (5 bases). The CDR3 spans 14 residues. V gave up 0 bases and J gave up 4 bases, with 9 bases separating them. In germline, CDR1 is MNHNS, CDR2 SASEGT. CDR3 DNA: TGTGCCAGCAGTGAAGCTCTGGGGGGCTATGGCTACACCTTC. Translated: CASSEALGGYGYTF.

The chain recombines TRBV7-9 with TRBJ1-2; no reliable D call. This CDR3 is 13 amino acids long. V lost 1 base and J lost 4, with 7 bases in between. The V gene's germline CDR1 is SEHNR and CDR2 FQNEAQ (reference sequence). CDR3 bases: TGTGCCAGCAGCTTAGGTTCCGGCTATGGCTACACCTTC. Protein sequence: CASSLGSGYGYTF.

V and J are TRBV7-9 and TRBJ1-2; 7 nucleotides align to TRBD1. J gave up 4 bases and V 3 bases, and 5 bases lay outside the gene matches. This CDR3 region has 14 residues. Germline CDR1 reads SEHNR; CDR2 reads FQNEAQ (reference sequence). CDR3: CASSLVTGSYGYTF. The DNA of the CDR3 is TGTGCCAGCAGCTTGGTGACAGGGTCCTATGGCTACACCTTC.

This clone was counted a single time. The chain combines TRBV6-5 with TRBJ2-1, with D unclear. CDR1 is MNHEY and CDR2 is SVGAGI in the germline V gene. This CDR3 is 13 amino acids long. The V gene lost 5 bases and the J gene lost 9 bases, with 14 bases spanning the gap. CDR3 nucleotide sequence: TGTGCCAGCAGTCTCCCGGGCCTAAGTGAGCAGTTCTTC. It codes for CASSLPGLSEQFF.

In this sample, this clone turned up once. The chain joins TRBV10-3 to TRBJ2-5; D unclear. The DNA end is more similar to TRBJ2-7, so the J call may be wrong. This CDR3 is 11 amino acids long. Germline V gene sequence: CDR1 ENHRY, CDR2 SYGVKD. CDR3 DNA sequence: TGTGCCATCAGTGGGTCCTACGAGCAGTACTTC. Its translation is CAISGSYEQYF.

This clone was observed once. V gene TRBV9 combines with J gene TRBJ2-7; the D gene is possibly TRBD2 (6 bases). V was clipped by 7 bases and J by 3 bases, with 8 bases between them. The CDR3 loop spans 11 amino acids. The germline CDR1 and CDR2 sequences are SGDLS and YYNGEE. The CDR3 reads CASGGLYEQYF. The CDR3 DNA reads TGTGCCAGCGGGGGACTCTACGAGCAGTACTTC.

The rearrangement uses TRBV5-1 and TRBJ2-2; no definite D call. Per the germline V gene, CDR1 is SGHRS and CDR2 is YFSETQ. V was cut by 4 bases and J by 0 bases, with 4 bases left in between. The CDR3 is 13 residues long. The CDR3 loop is CASSIANTGELFF. The CDR3 nucleotides read TGCGCCAGCAGCATAGCGAACACCGGGGAGCTGTTTTTT.

There are a few counts of this clone. In DNA form, the CDR3 reads TGTGCCTGGAGTGGGTTCCGGGGCGAAGCTTTCTTT. It is translated as CAWSGFRGEAFF. The chain joins TRBV30 to TRBJ1-1; a weak D match, TRBD1 (5 bases). CDR1 is GTSNPN and CDR2 is SVGIG in the germline V gene (reference sequence). V was clipped by 1 base and J by 8 bases, with 11 bases between them. The CDR3 contains 12 residues. The full variable domain, in which reference TRBV30 and TRBJ1-1 provide the parts outside the CDR3, is SQTIHQWPATLVQPVGSPLSLECTVEGTSNPNLYWYRQAAGRGLQLLFYSVGIGQISSEVPQNLSASRPQDRQFILSSKKLLLSDSGFYLCAWSGFRGEAFFGQGTRLTVV.

This clone was seen more than once but under ten times. This chain joins TRBV6-5 and TRBJ1-3, with D unresolved. The length of the CDR3 is 13 residues. The V gene lost 0 bases and the J gene lost 4 bases, with 4 bases spanning the gap. Germline V gene sequence: CDR1 MNHEY, CDR2 SVGAGI. The CDR3 here is CASSYSRGNTIYF. CDR3 bases: TGTGCCAGCAGTTACTCGCGGGGAAACACCATATATTTT.

V usage is TRBV5-4 and J usage is TRBJ2-3; the D is unclear. Germline V CDR1 and CDR2: SGHNT, YYREEE (reference sequence). V lost 1 base and J 1 base, leaving 10 bases between the germline ends. The length of the CDR3 is 15 residues. CDR3 nucleotide sequence: TGTGCCAGCAGCTTGAGTTACTACCGCACAGATACGCAGTATTTT. Translating gives CASSLSYYRTDTQYF.

This chain links TRBV7-8 with TRBJ2-1; D call uncertain. The germline gives CDR1 SGHVS, CDR2 FQNEAQ. The CDR3 has 15 amino acids. V lost 3 bases, J lost 5 bases, and 14 bases lay in between. CDR3 DNA sequence: TGTGCCAGCAGCTTCTTTGACGGTGGGCACAATGAGCAGTTCTTC. Its translation: CASSFFDGGHNEQFF.

There are a few counts of this clone. The J gene is TRBJ1-3, the V gene TRBV5-1; no firm D call. CDR3 length: 14 residues. The V and J ends lost 4 bases and 3 bases respectively, with 11 bases between them. From germline, CDR1 is SGHRS and CDR2 YFSETQ. CDR3: CASSPEGGGNTIYF. As DNA, the CDR3 is TGCGCCAGCAGCCCGGAGGGAGGTGGAAACACCATATATTTT.

The chain links TRBV30 to TRBJ2-3; D uncertain. CDR1 is GTSNPN and CDR2 is SVGIG in the germline V gene (reference sequence). The CDR3 runs 14 residues. Trimming pared 4 bases from V and 0 bases from J, leaving 11 bases between. CDR3 protein: CAWTPPPSTDTQYF. As DNA, the CDR3 is TGTGCCTGGACCCCCCCTCCTAGCACAGATACGCAGTATTTT.

In the case of this clone: Lacking the conserved final phenylalanine or tryptophan, this CDR3 likely reflects a read error. The limits of the CDR3 on the DNA are not certain, so only TCRdb's listed CDR3 is given. The rearrangement joins TRBV6-1 to TRBJ1-2; the D segment call TRBD1 is taken from the table without a DNA check. Germline-derived CDR1 and CDR2 are MNHNS and SASEGT. The CDR3 is 12 amino acids long, termini counted. CDR3 sequence: CASSEVLGQVES.

This clone was seen a handful of times. The genes are TRBV4-2 and TRBJ2-7; 10 bases agree with TRBD1. CDR1 and CDR2 (germline): LGHNA, YNFKEQ. V lost 1 base to trimming and J lost 4 bases; unmatched junction nucleotides: 4. The CDR3 is made up of 15 amino acids. The CDR3 loop reads CASSQVDRGRYEQYF. The CDR3 bases are TGTGCCAGCAGCCAAGTCGACAGGGGGCGGTACGAGCAGTACTTC.

The chain joins TRBV4-1 to TRBJ1-2; D is unresolved. V lost 0 bases and J lost 8, with 4 bases in between. Germline values: CDR1 MGHRA, CDR2 YSYEKL. The CDR3 has 11 amino acids. DNA for the CDR3: TGCGCCAGCAGCCAAGAAGGGGGCTACACCTTC. Translated: CASSQEGGYTF.

The chain combines TRBV27 with TRBJ1-5; weak D call: TRBD1 (6 bases). The ends were cut back, 1 base at V and 3 bases at J, with 10 bases in the middle. Germline V CDR1 and CDR2: MNHEY, SMNVEV (reference sequence). CDR3 size: 15 residues. The CDR3 DNA reads as TGTGCCAGCAGTTTATTCTGGGGGCACAATCAGCCCCAGCATTTT. Encoded protein: CASSLFWGHNQPQHF.

This chain links TRBV6-4 with TRBJ2-2; D not certain. CDR1 and CDR2 from the germline V gene are MRHNA and SNTAGT. This CDR3 has 14 residues. The V end lost 5 bases, the J end lost 4 bases, and 11 bases lay between the germline ends. The CDR3 reads CASSQGPLTGELFF. The CDR3 DNA reads TGTGCCAGCAGTCAAGGACCGCTCACCGGGGAGCTGTTTTTT.

The CDR3 nucleotides read TGCGCCAGCGACCGGGACCCAAACACAGATACGCAGTATTTT. The encoded protein is CASDRDPNTDTQYF. V and J are TRBV5-1 and TRBJ2-3; D possibly matches TRBD1 or TRBD2 (5 bases each). The CDR3 covers 14 residues. Germline CDR1 is SGHRS and CDR2 is YFSETQ. V lost 7 bases to trimming and J lost 2 bases, with 14 bases between them.

The rearrangement links TRBV29-1 to TRBJ2-3; 7 bases fit TRBD2. The V and J ends lost 7 bases and 2 bases, in that order; junction bases with no gene match: 6. Per the germline V gene, CDR1 is SQVTM and CDR2 is ANQGSEA. CDR3 length: 13 residues. The CDR3 spells CSGVSGNTDTQYF. The DNA of the CDR3 is TGCAGCGGGGTAAGCGGGAACACAGATACGCAGTATTTT.

The count of this clone is one. This chain links TRBV7-9 with TRBJ2-1, with D uncertain. Germline lookup yields CDR1 SEHNR and CDR2 FQNEAQ (reference sequence). The V end lost 5 bases, the J end lost 10 bases, and 15 bases lay between the germline ends. The CDR3 covers 13 residues. The CDR3 loop reads CASSPVATREQFF. In nucleotides, the CDR3 is TGTGCCAGCAGCCCCGTGGCGACGCGCGAGCAGTTCTTC.